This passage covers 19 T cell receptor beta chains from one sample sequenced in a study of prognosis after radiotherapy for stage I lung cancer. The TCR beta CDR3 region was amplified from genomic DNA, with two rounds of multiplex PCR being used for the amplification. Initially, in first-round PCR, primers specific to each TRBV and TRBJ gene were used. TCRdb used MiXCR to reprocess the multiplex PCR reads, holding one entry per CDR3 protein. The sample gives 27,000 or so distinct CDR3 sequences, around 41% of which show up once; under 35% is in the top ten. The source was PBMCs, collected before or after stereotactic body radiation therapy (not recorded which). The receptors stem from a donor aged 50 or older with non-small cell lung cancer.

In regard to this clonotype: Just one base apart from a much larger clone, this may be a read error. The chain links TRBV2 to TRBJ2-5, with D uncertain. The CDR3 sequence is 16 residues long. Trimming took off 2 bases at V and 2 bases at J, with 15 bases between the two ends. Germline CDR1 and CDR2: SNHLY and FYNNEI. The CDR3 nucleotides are TGTGCCAGCAGTGAATCGCTAGTTGGTCAGCAAGAGACCCAGTACTTC. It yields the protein CASSESLVGQQETQYF.

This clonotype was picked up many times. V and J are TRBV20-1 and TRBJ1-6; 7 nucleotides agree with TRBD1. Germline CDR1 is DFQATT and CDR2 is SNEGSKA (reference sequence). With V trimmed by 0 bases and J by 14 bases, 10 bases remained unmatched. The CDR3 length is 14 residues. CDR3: CSAREDDRVSSLHF. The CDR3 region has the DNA TGCAGTGCTAGAGAAGATGACAGGGTGTCGTCCCTCCACTTT.

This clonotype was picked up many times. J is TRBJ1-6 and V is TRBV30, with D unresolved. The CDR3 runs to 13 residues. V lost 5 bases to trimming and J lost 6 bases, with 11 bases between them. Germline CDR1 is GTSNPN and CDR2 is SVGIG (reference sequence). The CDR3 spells CAWEDLPNSPLHF. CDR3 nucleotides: TGTGCCTGGGAGGATCTGCCTAATTCACCCCTCCACTTT.

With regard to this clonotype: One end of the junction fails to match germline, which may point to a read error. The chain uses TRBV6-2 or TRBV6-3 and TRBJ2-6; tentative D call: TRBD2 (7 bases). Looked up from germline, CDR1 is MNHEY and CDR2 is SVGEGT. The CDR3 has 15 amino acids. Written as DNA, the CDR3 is TGTGCCAGCAGTTACAGATCTGCGGGGGCCAACTTCCTGACTTTC. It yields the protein CASSYRSAGANFLTF.

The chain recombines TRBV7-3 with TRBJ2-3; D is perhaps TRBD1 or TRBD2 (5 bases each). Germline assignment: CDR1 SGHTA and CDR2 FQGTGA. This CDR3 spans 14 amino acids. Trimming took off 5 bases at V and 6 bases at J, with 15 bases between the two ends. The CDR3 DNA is TGTGCCAGCAGCCTATCCGGGGACGCGGATACGCAGTATTTT. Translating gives CASSLSGDADTQYF.

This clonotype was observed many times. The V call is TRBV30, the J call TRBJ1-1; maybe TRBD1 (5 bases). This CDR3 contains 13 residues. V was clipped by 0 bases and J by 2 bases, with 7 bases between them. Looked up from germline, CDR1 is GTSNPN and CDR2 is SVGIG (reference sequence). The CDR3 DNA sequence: TGTGCCTGGAGTGTAGGGGTCAACACTGAAGCTTTCTTT. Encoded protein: CAWSVGVNTEAFF.

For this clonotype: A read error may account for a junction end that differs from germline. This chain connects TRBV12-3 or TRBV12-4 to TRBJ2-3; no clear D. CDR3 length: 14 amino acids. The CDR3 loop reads CASSNSKTTHTQYF. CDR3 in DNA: TGTGCCAGCAGTAATTCCAAAACCACACATACTCAGTATTTT.

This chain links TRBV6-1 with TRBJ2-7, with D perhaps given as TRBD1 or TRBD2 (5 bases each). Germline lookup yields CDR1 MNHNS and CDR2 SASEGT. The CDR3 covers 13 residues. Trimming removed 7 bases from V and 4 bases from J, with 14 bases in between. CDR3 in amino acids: CASTPLGVYEQYF. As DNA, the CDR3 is TGTGCCAGCACCCCGTTGGGGGTTTACGAGCAGTACTTC.

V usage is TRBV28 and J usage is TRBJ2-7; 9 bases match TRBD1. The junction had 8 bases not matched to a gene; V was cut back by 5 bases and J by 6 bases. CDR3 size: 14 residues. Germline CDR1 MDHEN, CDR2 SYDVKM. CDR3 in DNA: TGTGCCAGCAGTACCGGGACAGGGAACCGCGAGCAGTACTTC. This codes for CASSTGTGNREQYF.

CDR3 region: CASSQVGTGPYGYTF. For the CDR3, the DNA is TGTGCCAGCAGCCAAGTTGGGACAGGACCTTATGGCTACACCTTC. V and J are TRBV4-2 and TRBJ1-2, with 8 bases matching TRBD1. CDR3 size: 15 residues. The J segment lost 5 bases and the V segment lost 1 base, leaving 6 bases of the junction unmatched. Germline V gene lookup returns CDR1 LGHNA and CDR2 YNFKEQ.

The CDR3 here is CASSSGTGVEQFF. The CDR3 DNA is TGTGCCAGCAGTTCCGGGACAGGGGTAGAGCAGTTCTTC. V is TRBV6-5 and J is TRBJ2-1, with 10 bases that match TRBD1. The CDR3 extends over 13 amino acids. Germline V gene data show CDR1 as MNHEY and CDR2 as SVGAGI. Trimming took 4 bases from V and 10 from J; bases not matched to a gene: 4.

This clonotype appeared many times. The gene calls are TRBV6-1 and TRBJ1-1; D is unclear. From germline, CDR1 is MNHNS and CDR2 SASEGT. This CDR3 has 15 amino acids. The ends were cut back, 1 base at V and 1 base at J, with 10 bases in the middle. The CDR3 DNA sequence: TGTGCCAGCAGTGAAGTCCCAGCCACGAACACTGAAGCTTTCTTT. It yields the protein CASSEVPATNTEAFF.

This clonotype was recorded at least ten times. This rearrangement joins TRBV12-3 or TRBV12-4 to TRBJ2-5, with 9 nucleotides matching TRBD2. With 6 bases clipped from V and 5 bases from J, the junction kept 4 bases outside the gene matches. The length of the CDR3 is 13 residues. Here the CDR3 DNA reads TGTGCCAGCAGCTCAGGACTAGCGGAGACCCAGTACTTC. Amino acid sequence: CASSSGLAETQYF.

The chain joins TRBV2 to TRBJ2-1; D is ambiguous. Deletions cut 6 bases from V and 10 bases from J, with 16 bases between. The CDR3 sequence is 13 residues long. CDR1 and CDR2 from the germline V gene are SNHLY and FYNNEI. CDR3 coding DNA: TGTGCCAGCAGCCCCGAAGGTTTGGGCGAGCAGTTCTTC. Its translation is CASSPEGLGEQFF.

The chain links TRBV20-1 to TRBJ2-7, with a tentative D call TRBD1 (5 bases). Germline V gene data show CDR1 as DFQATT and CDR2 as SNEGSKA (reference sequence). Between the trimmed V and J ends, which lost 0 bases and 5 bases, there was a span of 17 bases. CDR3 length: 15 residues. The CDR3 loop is CSARDARVMGNEQYF. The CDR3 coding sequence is TGCAGTGCTAGAGACGCCAGGGTGATGGGTAACGAGCAGTACTTC.

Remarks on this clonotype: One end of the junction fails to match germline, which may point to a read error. The CDR3 DNA follows: TGCAGTGCTAGAGATTCTGGTGCGGGGGGGCCATGGGAGACCCGGTACTTC. Protein sequence: CSARDSGAGGPWETRYF. The chain has TRBV20-1 and TRBJ2-5; 9 nucleotides line up with TRBD2. There are 17 residues in the CDR3. Germline CDR1 is DFQATT and CDR2 is SNEGSKA (reference sequence).

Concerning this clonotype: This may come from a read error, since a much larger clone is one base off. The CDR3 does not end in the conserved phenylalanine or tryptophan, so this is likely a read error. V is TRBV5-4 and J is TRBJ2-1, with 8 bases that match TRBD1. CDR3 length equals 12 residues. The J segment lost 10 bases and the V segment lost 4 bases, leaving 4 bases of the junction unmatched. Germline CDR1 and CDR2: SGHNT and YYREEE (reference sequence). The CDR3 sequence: CASSTQGDEQFL. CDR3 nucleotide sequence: TGTGCCAGCAGCACACAGGGGGACGAGCAGTTCTTG.

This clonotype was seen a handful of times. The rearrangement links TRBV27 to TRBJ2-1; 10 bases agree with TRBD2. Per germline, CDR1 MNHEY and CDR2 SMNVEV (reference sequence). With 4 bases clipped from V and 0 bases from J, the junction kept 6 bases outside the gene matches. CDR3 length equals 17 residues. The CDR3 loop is CASSSGLAENSYNEQFF. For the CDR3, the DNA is TGTGCCAGCAGTTCCGGACTAGCGGAAAACTCCTACAATGAGCAGTTCTTC.

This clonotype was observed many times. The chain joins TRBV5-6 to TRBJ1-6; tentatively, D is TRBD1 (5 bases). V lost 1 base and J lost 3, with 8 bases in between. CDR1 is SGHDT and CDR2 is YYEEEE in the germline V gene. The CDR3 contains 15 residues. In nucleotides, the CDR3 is TGTGCCAGCAGCTTGTGGGGGGGCTATAATTCACCCCTCCACTTT. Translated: CASSLWGGYNSPLHF.